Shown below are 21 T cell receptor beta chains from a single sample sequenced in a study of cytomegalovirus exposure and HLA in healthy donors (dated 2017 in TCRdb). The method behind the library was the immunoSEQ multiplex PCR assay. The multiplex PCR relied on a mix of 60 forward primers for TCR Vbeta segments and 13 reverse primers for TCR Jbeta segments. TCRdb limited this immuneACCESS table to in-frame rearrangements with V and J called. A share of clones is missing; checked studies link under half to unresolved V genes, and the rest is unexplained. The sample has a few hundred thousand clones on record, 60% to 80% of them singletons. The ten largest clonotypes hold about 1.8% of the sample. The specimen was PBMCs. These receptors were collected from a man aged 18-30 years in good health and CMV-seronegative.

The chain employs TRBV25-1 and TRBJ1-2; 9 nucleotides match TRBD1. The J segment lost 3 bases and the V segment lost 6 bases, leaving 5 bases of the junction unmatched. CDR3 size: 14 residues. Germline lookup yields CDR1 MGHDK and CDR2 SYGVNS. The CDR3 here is CASSGQGSDYGYTF. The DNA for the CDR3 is TGTGCCAGCAGCGGACAGGGGTCGGACTATGGCTACACCTTC.

The CDR3 reads CASSQETGNTEAFF. In DNA, the CDR3 is TGCGCCAGCAGCCAAGAGACAGGAAACACTGAAGCTTTCTTT. The chain recombines TRBV4-1 with TRBJ1-1; a possible D gene is TRBD1 (6 bases). Germline CDR1 is MGHRA and CDR2 is YSYEKL. The germline V and J ends were trimmed by 0 bases and 2 bases, with 7 bases remaining between them. The CDR3 has 14 amino acids.

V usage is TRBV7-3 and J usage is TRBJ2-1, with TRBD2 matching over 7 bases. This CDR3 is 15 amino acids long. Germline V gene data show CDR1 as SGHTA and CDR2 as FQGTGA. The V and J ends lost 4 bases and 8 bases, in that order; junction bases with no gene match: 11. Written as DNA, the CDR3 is TGTGCCAGCAGCTCTTCGGTGGGAGGGCCGGATGAGCAGTTCTTC. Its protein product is CASSSSVGGPDEQFF.

The CDR3 reads CASSLELQSYEQYF. As DNA, the CDR3 is TGTGCCAGCAGCTTGGAACTACAATCATACGAGCAGTACTTC. This chain joins TRBV7-2 and TRBJ2-7; D uncertain. The CDR3 contains 14 residues. The germline gives CDR1 SGHTA, CDR2 FQGNSA. V was cut by 3 bases and J by 4 bases, with 13 bases left in between. Supplemented by reference TRBV7-2 and TRBJ2-7, the full variable domain reads GAGVSQSPSNKVTEKGKDVELRCDPISGHTALYWYRQSLGQGLEFLIYFQGNSAPDKSGLPSDRFSAERTGGSVSTLTIQRTQQEDSAVYLCASSLELQSYEQYFGPGTRLTVT.

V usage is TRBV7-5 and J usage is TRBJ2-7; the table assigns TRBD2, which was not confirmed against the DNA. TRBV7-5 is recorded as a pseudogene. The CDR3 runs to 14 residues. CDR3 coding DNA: TGTGCCAGAAGCACACTAGCGGGGGACGGCGAGCAGTACTTC. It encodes CARSTLAGDGEQYF.

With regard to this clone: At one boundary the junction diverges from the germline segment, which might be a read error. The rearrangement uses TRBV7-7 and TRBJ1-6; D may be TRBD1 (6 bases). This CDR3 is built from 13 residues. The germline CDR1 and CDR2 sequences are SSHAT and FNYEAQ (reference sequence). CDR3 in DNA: TGTGCTAGCAGCCCAGGGGATAATTCACCCCTCCACTTT. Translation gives CASSPGDNSPLHF.

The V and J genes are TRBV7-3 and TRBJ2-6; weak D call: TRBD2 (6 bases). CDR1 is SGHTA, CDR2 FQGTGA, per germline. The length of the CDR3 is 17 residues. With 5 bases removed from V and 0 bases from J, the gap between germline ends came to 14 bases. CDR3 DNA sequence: TGTGCCAGCAGCCCTCGGGGCGGGATCTCTGGGGCCAACGTCCTGACTTTC. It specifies CASSPRGGISGANVLTF.

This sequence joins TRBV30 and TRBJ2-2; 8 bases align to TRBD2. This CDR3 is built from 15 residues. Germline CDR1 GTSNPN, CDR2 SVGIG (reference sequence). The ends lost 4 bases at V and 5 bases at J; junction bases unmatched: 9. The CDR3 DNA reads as TGTGCCTGGACTCGGGGGGGGGCCGAGACCGGGGAGCTGTTTTTT. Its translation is CAWTRGGAETGELFF.

The CDR3 DNA reads TGTGCCAGCAGCACTGTAGCGGGAGGTTTCGAGCAGTACTTC. Translating it yields CASSTVAGGFEQYF. This rearrangement joins TRBV6-5 to TRBJ2-5, with 10 nucleotides matching TRBD2. The end of the DNA is better explained by TRBJ2-7, so the J call may be wrong. In germline, CDR1 is MNHEY, CDR2 SVGAGI. The CDR3 has 14 residues.

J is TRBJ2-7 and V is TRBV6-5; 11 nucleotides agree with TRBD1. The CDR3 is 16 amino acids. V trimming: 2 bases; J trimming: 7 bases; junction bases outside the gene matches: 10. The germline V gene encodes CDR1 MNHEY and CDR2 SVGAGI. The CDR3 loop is CASSYLSGTGGTEQYF. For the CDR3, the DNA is TGTGCCAGCAGTTACCTCTCCGGGACAGGGGGGACTGAGCAGTACTTC.

This CDR3 is CASSSTGGYNYGYTF. The CDR3 DNA reads TGTGCCAGCAGTTCGACAGGGGGCTACAACTATGGCTACACCTTC. The rearrangement links TRBV6-1 to TRBJ1-2, with 10 nucleotides matching TRBD1. CDR1 MNHNS and CDR2 SASEGT come from the germline V gene. V was clipped by 5 bases and J by 2 bases; unmatched bases: 5. The length of the CDR3 is 15 residues.

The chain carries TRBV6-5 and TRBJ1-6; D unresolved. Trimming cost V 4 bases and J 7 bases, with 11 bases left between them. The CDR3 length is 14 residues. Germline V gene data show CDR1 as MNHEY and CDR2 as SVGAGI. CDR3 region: CASSFAVPNSPLHF. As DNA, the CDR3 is TGTGCCAGCAGTTTCGCGGTTCCGAATTCACCCCTCCACTTT.

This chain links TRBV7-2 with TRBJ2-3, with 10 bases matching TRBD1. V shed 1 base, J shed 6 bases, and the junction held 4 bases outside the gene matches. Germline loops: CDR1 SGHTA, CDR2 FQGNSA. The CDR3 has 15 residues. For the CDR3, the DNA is TGTGCCAGCAGCTTAGTGGGGACAGGGGTCGATACGCAGTATTTT. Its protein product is CASSLVGTGVDTQYF.

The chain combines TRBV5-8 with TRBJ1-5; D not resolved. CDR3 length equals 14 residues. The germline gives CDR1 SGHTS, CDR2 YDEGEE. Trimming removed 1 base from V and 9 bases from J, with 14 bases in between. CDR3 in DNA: TGTGCCAGCAGCTTGTCTCCGGGAAAGAGGCCCCAGCATTTT. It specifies CASSLSPGKRPQHF.

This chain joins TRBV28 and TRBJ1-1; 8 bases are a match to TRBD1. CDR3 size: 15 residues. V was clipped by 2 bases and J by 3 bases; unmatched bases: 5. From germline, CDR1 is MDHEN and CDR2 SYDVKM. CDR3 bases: TGTGCCAGCAGTTTAAAGGCCAGGGGGCACACTGAAGCTTTCTTT. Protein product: CASSLKARGHTEAFF.

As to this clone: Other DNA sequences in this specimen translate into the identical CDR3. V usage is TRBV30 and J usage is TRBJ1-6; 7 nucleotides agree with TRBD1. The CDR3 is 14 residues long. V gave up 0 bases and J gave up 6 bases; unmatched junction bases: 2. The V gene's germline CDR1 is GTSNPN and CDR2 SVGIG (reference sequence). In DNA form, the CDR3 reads TGTGCCTGGAGTGTGCCAGGGGGTAATTCACCCCTCCACTTT. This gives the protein CAWSVPGGNSPLHF.

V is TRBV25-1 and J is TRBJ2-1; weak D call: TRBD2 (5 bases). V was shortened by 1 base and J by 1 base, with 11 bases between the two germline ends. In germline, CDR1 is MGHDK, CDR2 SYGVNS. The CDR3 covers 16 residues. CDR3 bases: TGTGCCAGCAGTGAATTCGGGGAGAGGTCCTACAATGAGCAGTTCTTC. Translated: CASSEFGERSYNEQFF.

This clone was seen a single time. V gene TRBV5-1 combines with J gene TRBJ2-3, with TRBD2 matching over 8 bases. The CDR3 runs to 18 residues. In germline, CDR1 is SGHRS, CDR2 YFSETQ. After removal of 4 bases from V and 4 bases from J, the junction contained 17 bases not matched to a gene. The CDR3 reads CASSPSAGGVLDSDTQYF. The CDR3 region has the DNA TGCGCCAGCAGCCCCAGTGCCGGGGGGGTCTTGGATTCAGATACGCAGTATTTT.

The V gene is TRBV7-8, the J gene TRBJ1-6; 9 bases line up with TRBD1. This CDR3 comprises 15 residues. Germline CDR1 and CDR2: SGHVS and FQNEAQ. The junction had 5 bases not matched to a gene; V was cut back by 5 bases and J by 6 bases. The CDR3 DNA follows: TGTGCCAGCAGCCCAAGGACAGGGGCTAATTCACCCCTCCACTTT. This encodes CASSPRTGANSPLHF.

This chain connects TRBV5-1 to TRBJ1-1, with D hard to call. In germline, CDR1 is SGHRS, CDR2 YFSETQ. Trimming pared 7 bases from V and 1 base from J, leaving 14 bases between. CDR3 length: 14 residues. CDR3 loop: CASGLQSANTEAFF. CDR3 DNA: TGCGCCAGCGGCCTCCAAAGTGCGAACACTGAAGCTTTCTTT.

Written as DNA, the CDR3 is TGTGCCAGCAGTTACCCGGACAGGGAGGAGTACTTC. The encoded protein is CASSYPDREEYF. The gene calls are TRBV6-5 and TRBJ2-7; TRBD1 aligns across 8 bases. CDR3 length equals 12 residues. From germline, CDR1 is MNHEY and CDR2 SVGAGI. V lost 2 bases to trimming and J lost 11 bases; unmatched junction nucleotides: 5.